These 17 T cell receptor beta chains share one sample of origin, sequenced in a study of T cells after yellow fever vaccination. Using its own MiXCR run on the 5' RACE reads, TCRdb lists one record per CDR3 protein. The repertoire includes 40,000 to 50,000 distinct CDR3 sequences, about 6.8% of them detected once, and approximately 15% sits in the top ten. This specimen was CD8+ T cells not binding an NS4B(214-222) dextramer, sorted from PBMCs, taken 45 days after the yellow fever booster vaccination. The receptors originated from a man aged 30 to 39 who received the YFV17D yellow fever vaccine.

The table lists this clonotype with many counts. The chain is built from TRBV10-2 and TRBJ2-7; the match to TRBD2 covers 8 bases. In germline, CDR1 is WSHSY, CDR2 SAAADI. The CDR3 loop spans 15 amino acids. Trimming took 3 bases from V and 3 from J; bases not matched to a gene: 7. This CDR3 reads CASSELLAAFYEQYF. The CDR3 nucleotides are TGCGCCAGCAGTGAACTACTAGCGGCTTTCTACGAGCAGTACTTC.

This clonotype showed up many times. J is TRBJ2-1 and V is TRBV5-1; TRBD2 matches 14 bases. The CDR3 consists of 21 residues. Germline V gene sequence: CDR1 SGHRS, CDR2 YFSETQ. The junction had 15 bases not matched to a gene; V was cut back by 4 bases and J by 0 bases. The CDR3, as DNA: TGCGCCAGCAGCCCGACCCCCCTGGGACTAGCGGGAGACCACTCCTACAATGAGCAGTTCTTC. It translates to CASSPTPLGLAGDHSYNEQFF.

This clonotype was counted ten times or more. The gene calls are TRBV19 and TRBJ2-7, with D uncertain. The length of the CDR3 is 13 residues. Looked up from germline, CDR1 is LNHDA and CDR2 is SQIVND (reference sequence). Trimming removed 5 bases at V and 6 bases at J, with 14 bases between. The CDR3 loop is CASSLSVVAEQYF. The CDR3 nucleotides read TGTGCCAGTAGTCTTTCCGTGGTCGCCGAGCAGTACTTC.

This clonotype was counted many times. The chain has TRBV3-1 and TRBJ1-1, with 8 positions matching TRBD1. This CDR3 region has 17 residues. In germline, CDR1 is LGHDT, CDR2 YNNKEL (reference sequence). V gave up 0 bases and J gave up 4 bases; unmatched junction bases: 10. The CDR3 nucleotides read TGTGCCAGCAGCCAAGATCCCCCGACAGGGGTGATCACTGAAGCTTTCTTT. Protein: CASSQDPPTGVITEAFF.

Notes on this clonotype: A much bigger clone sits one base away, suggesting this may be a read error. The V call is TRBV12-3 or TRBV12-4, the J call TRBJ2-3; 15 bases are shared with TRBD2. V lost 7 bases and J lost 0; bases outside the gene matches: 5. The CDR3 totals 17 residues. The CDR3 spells CASNHGTSGRSTDTQYF. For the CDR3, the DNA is TGTGCCAGCAACCATGGGACTAGCGGGAGGAGCACAGATACGCAGTATTTT.

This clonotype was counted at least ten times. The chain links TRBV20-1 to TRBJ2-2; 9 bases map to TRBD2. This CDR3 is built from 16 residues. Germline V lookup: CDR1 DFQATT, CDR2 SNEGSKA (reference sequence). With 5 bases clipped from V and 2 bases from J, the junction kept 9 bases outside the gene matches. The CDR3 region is CSAGRVTSGNTGELFF. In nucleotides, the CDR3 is TGCAGTGCTGGACGGGTGACTAGCGGTAACACCGGGGAGCTGTTTTTT.

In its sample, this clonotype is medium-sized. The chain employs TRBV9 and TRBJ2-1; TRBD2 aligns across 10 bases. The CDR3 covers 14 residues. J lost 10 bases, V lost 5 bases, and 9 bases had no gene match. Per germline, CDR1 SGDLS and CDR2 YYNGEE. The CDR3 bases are TGTGCCAGCAGTGAAGGACTAGCGGTAGGAGAGCAGTTCTTC. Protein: CASSEGLAVGEQFF.

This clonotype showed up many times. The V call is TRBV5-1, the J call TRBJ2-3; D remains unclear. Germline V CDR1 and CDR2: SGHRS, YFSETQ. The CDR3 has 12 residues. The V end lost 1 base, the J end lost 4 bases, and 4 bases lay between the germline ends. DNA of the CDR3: TGCGCCAGCAGCTTGTGGTCAGATACGCAGTATTTT. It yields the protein CASSLWSDTQYF. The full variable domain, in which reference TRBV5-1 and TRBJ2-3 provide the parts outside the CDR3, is KAGVTQTPRYLIKTRGQQVTLSCSPISGHRSVSWYQQTPGQGLQFLFEYFSETQRNKGNFPGRFSGRQFSNSRSEMNVSTLELGDSALYLCASSLWSDTQYFGPGTRLTVL.

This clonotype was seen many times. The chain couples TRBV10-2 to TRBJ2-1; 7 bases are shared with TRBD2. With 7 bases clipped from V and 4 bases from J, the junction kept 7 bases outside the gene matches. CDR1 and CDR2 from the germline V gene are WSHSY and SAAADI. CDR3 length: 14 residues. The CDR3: CASTATSIYNEQFF. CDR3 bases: TGCGCCAGCACCGCGACTAGCATTTACAATGAGCAGTTCTTC.

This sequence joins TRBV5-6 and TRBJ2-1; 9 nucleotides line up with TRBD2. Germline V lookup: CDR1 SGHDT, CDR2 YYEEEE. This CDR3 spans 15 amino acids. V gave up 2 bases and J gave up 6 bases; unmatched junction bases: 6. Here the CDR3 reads CASSFGSGSFNEQFF. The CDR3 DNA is TGTGCCAGCAGCTTCGGTAGCGGGAGTTTCAATGAGCAGTTCTTC.

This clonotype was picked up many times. The CDR3, as DNA: TGTGCCAGCAGCTTACGAGGAAAGTACGAGCAGTACTTC. Translation: CASSLRGKYEQYF. This chain links TRBV7-9 with TRBJ2-7; D not resolved. The CDR3 loop spans 13 amino acids. V was shortened by 2 bases and J by 4 bases, with 9 bases between the two germline ends. From germline, CDR1 is SEHNR and CDR2 FQNEAQ (reference sequence).

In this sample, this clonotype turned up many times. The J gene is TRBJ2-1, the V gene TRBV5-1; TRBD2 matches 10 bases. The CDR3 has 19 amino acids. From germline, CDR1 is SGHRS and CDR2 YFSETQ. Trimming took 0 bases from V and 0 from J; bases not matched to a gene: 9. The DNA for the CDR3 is TGCGCCAGCAGCTTGGTAGGACTAGCGGACCAGAGCTCCTACAATGAGCAGTTCTTC. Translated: CASSLVGLADQSSYNEQFF.

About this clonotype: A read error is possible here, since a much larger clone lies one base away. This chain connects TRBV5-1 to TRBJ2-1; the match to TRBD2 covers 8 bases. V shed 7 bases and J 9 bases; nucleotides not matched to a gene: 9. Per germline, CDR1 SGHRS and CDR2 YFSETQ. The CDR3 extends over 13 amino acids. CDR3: CASGMSGSLEQFF. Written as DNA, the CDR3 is TGCGCCAGCGGCATGAGCGGGAGCCTTGAGCAGTTCTTC.

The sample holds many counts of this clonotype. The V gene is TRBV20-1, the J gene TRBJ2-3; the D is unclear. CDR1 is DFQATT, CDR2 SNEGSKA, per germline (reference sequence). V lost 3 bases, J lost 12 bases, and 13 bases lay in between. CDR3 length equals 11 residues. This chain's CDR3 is CSASGPFPQYF. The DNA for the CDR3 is TGCAGTGCTAGCGGACCCTTCCCCCAGTATTTT.

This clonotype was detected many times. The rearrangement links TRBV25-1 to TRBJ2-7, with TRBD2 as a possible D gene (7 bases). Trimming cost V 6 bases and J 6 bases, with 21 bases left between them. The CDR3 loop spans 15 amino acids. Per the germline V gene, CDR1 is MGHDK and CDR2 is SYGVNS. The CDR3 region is CASSPGTREGGEQYF. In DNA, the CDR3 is TGTGCCAGCAGCCCCGGGACCAGGGAGGGGGGCGAGCAGTACTTC.

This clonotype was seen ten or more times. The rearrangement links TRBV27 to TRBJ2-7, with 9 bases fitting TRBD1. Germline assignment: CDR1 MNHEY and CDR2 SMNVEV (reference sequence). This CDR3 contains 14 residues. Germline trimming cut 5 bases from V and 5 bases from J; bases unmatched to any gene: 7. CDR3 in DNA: TGTGCCAGCAGTGAACCGGGGACAGGGCACGAGCAGTACTTC. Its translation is CASSEPGTGHEQYF.

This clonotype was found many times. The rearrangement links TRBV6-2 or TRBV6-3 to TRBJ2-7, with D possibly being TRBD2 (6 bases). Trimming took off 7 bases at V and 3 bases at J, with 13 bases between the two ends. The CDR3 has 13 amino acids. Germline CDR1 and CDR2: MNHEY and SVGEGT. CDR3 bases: TGTGCCAGCAATCCGGGAGTTGTCTACGAGCAGTACTTC. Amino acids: CASNPGVVYEQYF.